These 8 T cell receptor beta chains share one sample of origin, sequenced in a study of T cell clones after liver transplantation. Sequenced by immunoSEQ multiplex PCR; TCRdb stores in-frame clones only, minus some. The table lists about 21,000 clones, about 94% of them singletons, with around a quarter in the top ten. The sequences come from CD8+ T cells from blood, collected less than 27 months after liver transplant. The receptors come from a human patient who received a liver transplant. A share of the T cells may be of graft donor origin.

For this clone: This specimen includes other DNA sequences encoding the same CDR3. V and J are TRBV27 and TRBJ2-7; 9 nucleotides line up with TRBD1. V lost 3 bases and J lost 2; bases outside the gene matches: 2. CDR1 is MNHEY, CDR2 SMNVEV, per germline (reference sequence). The CDR3 extends over 14 amino acids. The CDR3 DNA follows: TGTGCCAGCAGTTTCGGGACAGGGACCTACGAGCAGTACTTC. Protein product: CASSFGTGTYEQYF.

The J gene is TRBJ2-5, the V gene TRBV13, with D perhaps given as TRBD1 or TRBD2 (6 bases each). The CDR3 is made up of 15 amino acids. Germline V gene lookup returns CDR1 PRHDT and CDR2 FYEKMQ (reference sequence). Trimming left V 4 bases short and J 3 bases short, with 15 bases between. CDR3 amino acids: CASSSPRRGEETQYF. The DNA of the CDR3 is TGTGCCAGCAGCTCCCCCCGGAGGGGGGAAGAGACCCAGTACTTC.

This chain uses TRBV28 with TRBJ2-7; D is perhaps TRBD1 (6 bases). CDR3 length equals 15 residues. Germline CDR1 MDHEN, CDR2 SYDVKM. Trimming removed 2 bases at V and 3 bases at J, with 14 bases between. The DNA of the CDR3 is TGTGCCAGCAGTTTACTAACCGGGACAAGCTACGAGCAGTACTTC. It specifies CASSLLTGTSYEQYF.

This chain links TRBV29-1 with TRBJ2-3; 7 nucleotides match TRBD2. The length of the CDR3 is 15 residues. Germline V gives CDR1 SQVTM, CDR2 ANQGSEA. With V trimmed by 7 bases and J by 2 bases, 12 bases remained unmatched. Here the CDR3 reads CSAIVGTTDTDTQYF. The CDR3 DNA is TGCAGCGCCATAGTGGGGACTACCGACACAGATACGCAGTATTTT.

By proportion, this clone is medium-sized (0.01 to 0.1%). The gene calls are TRBV11-2 and TRBJ2-7; D might be TRBD2 (6 bases). CDR1 SGHAT and CDR2 FQNNGV come from the germline V gene. V gave up 5 bases and J gave up 0 bases, with 14 bases separating them. This CDR3 contains 15 residues. The CDR3 DNA sequence: TGTGCCAGCAGCGGTAGCGGAGAAGTCTCCTACGAGCAGTACTTC. It yields the protein CASSGSGEVSYEQYF.

In this sample, this clone turned up once. The CDR3 DNA is TGTGCCATCAGCCCGAATTTCGGGACACAAGAAAAACTGTTTTTT. Translation gives CAISPNFGTQEKLFF. J is TRBJ1-4 and V is TRBV10-3; perhaps TRBD1 as D (6 bases). Germline lookup yields CDR1 ENHRY and CDR2 SYGVKD. The V and J ends lost 6 bases and 8 bases respectively, with 19 bases between them. The CDR3 runs to 15 residues.

Points on this clone: Other DNA sequences in the same sample also yield this CDR3. The gene calls are TRBV18 and TRBJ2-7; D is ambiguous. The germline CDR1 and CDR2 sequences are KGHSH and LQKENI. Trimming shortened V by 3 bases and J by 6 bases, and 6 bases separated the two germline ends. The CDR3 loop spans 11 amino acids. The CDR3 spells CASSPSVEQYF. The CDR3 DNA is TGTGCCAGCTCACCGTCGGTCGAGCAGTACTTC.

The rearrangement links TRBV27 to TRBJ2-1; D perhaps matches TRBD2 (6 bases). Trimming left V 4 bases short and J 7 bases short, with 17 bases between. CDR1 is MNHEY and CDR2 is SMNVEV in the germline V gene (reference sequence). This CDR3 is 15 amino acids long. The CDR3 sequence: CASSWLARGSNEQFF. CDR3 nucleotide sequence: TGTGCCAGCAGTTGGCTAGCGAGAGGGAGTAATGAGCAGTTCTTC.